Sequencing of this T cell receptor (beta chain) was carried out in a study of early T cells in non-severe SARS-CoV-2 infection. Study summary: Chains stayed unpaired after sequencing of bulk RNA from unsorted whole blood.

Points on this clonotype: Antigen specificity is unknown.

Study conclusions and caveats: VDJdb-based matching was biased toward anti-spike CD8 responses and missed private and CD4 specificities.

The V and J ends lost 5 bases and 2 bases, in that order; junction bases with no gene match: 8. CDR1 and CDR2 from the germline V gene are PRHDT and FYEKMQ (reference sequence). The CDR3 runs to 15 residues. In the library, individual cDNA molecules carried attached unique molecular identifiers. TCRdb processed the 5' RACE reads anew with MiXCR; each CDR3 protein has one entry. The top ten clones hold 4.5% to 5.5% of a sample with about 40,000 distinct CDR3 sequences, over 4% of them seen once. The genes are TRBV13 and TRBJ2-5; 7 nucleotides match TRBD1. This TCR came from an adult who was a healthcare worker with PCR-confirmed SARS-CoV-2 infection or an uninfected control (not recorded which). The specimen sequenced was whole blood. Here the CDR3 reads CASSPRQGVQETQYF. DNA of the CDR3: TGTGCCAGCAGCCCCAGACAGGGAGTGCAAGAGACCCAGTACTTC.